The clone carrying this TCR beta chain was observed at least ten times. Its antigen is unidentified. Libraries for TCR beta were made by quantitative 5'-RACE with molecular barcodes. MiXCR, run by TCRdb on the 5' RACE reads, gives a single entry per CDR3 protein. The sample includes under 250,000 distinct CDR3 sequences, roughly 8.2% of them seen just once. The data were taken from a study of CD8 T cells in ankylosing spondylitis. Study-wide points: For ankylosing spondylitis blood, a TCR beta motif of 8 or 9 highly homologous variants appeared characteristic. There was reportedly significant enrichment of clones that were disease-linked in matched ankylosing spondylitis synovial fluid. Earlier reports found some motif variants in synovial fluid and blood in reactive arthritis.

Between the trimmed V and J ends, which lost 0 bases and 4 bases, there was a span of 10 bases. CDR3 length: 14 amino acids. Germline values: CDR1 SGHRS, CDR2 YFSETQ. This receptor was obtained from a female donor with ankylosing spondylitis or in good health (not recorded which). The rearrangement joins TRBV5-1 to TRBJ2-5; D gene ambiguous. The sequenced material came from blood, either unsorted or a sorted T cell fraction (not recorded which). The CDR3 DNA is TGCGCCAGCAGCTTGGATCCGAGAGCAGAGACCCAGTACTTC. Protein product: CASSLDPRAETQYF. Variable domain in full (rest from reference TRBV5-1 and TRBJ2-5): KAGVTQTPRYLIKTRGQQVTLSCSPISGHRSVSWYQQTPGQGLQFLFEYFSETQRNKGNFPGRFSGRQFSNSRSEMNVSTLELGDSALYLCASSLDPRAETQYFGPGTRLLVL.